This T cell receptor (beta chain) derives from a study of T cell repertoires in cytomegalovirus infection. A note on this clonotype: No antigen is known for it.

TCRdb processed the reads anew with MiXCR; each CDR3 protein has one entry. The sample has approximately 770,000 distinct CDR3 sequences, 25% to 35% seen once. V was cut by 7 bases and J by 6 bases, with 21 bases left in between. Germline lookup yields CDR1 SGHTA and CDR2 FQGNSA. The CDR3 contains 15 residues. The receptor comes from a human donor in good health (CMV status not recorded). Some clones in this sample may be carry-over from other donors' samples. The starting material was cultured CD8+ T cells from PBMCs, obtained from culture after CMV antigen stimulation. V and J are TRBV7-2 and TRBJ1-2, with D perhaps TRBD1 (6 bases). CDR3 in DNA: TGTGCCAGCACCCTAGGGGTGGGGGGCGCAGATGGCTACACCTTC. This encodes CASTLGVGGADGYTF. The full variable domain, rest sourced from reference TRBV7-2 and TRBJ1-2, is GAGVSQSPSNKVTEKGKDVELRCDPISGHTALYWYRQSLGQGLEFLIYFQGNSAPDKSGLPSDRFSAERTGGSVSTLTIQRTQQEDSAVYLCASTLGVGGADGYTFGSGTRLTVV.